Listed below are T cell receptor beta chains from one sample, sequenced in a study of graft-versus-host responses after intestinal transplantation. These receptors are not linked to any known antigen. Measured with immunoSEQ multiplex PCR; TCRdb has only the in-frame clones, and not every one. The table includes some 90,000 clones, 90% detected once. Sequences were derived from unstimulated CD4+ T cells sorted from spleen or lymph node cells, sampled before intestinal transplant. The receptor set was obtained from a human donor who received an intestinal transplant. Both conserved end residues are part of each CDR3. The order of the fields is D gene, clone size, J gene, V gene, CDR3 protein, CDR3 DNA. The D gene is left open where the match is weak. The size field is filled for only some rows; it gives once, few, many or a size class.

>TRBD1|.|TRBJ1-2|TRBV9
CASSAQGQGFGGYTF
TGTGCCAGCAGCGCCCAAGGACAGGGGTTTGGTGGCTACACCTTC
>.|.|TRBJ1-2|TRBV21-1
CASSKVMGQGANYGYTF
TGTGCCAGCAGCAAAGTGATGGGACAGGGGGCGAACTATGGCTACACCTTC
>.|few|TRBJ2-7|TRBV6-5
CASSYRDTRGEQYF
TGTGCCAGCAGTTACCGGGACACCCGGGGTGAGCAGTACTTC
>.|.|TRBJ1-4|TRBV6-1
CASSYGQPNEKLFF
TGTGCCAGCAGTTATGGGCAGCCGAATGAAAAACTGTTTTTT
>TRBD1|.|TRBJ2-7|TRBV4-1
CASSQVTGAYEQYF
TGCGCCAGCAGCCAAGTGACAGGGGCCTACGAGCAGTACTTC
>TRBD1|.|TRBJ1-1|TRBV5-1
CASRPNDRVNTEAFF
TGCGCCAGCAGACCTAACGACAGGGTGAACACTGAAGCTTTCTTT
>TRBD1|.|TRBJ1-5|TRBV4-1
CASSQGTGDNQPQHF
TGCGCCAGCAGCCAAGGGACAGGGGACAATCAGCCCCAGCATTTT
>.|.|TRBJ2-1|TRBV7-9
CASSPQRQTTYNEQFF
TGTGCCAGCAGCCCACAAAGACAGACCACCTACAATGAGCAGTTCTTC
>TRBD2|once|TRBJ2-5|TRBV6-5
CASSALAGGQETQYF
TGTGCCAGCAGCGCACTAGCGGGGGGGCAAGAGACCCAGTACTTC
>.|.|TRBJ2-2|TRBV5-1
CASSLGSGAGGELFF
TGCGCCAGCAGCTTGGGGTCAGGGGCTGGCGGGGAGCTGTTTTTT
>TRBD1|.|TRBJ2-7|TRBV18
CASSRDRGNYEQYF
TGTGCCAGCTCAAGAGACAGGGGAAACTACGAGCAGTACTTC
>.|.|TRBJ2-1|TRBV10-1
CARTSSYNEQFF
TGCGCCAGGACTAGCTCCTACAATGAGCAGTTCTTC
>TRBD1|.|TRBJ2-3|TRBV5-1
CASRRTGGEEADTQYF
TGCGCCAGCAGGCGGACAGGGGGGGAAGAAGCAGATACGCAGTATTTT
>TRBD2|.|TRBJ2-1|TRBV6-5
CASSYRGEYNEQFF
TGTGCCAGCAGTTATCGGGGGGAATACAATGAGCAGTTCTTC
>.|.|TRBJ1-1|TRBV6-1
CAIHRHQNTEAFF
TGTGCCATCCATCGACACCAGAACACTGAAGCTTTCTTT
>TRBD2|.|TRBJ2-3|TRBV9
CASSVAGAGGRDTQYF
TGTGCCAGCAGCGTAGCTGGCGCGGGGGGACGAGATACGCAGTATTTT
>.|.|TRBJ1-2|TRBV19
CASSRVNRERGYTF
TGTGCCAGTAGCCGAGTGAACAGGGAACGTGGCTACACCTTC
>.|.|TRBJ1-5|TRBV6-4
CASSDSGSTAYSNQPQHF
TGTGCCAGCAGTGACTCGGGCTCGACAGCTTATAGCAATCAGCCCCAGCATTTT
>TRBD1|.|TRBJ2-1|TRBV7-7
CASSPGQGHNEQFF
TGTGCTAGCAGCCCCGGACAGGGCCACAATGAGCAGTTCTTC
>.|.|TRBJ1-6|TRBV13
CASSSGGSSYNSPLHF
TGTGCCAGCAGCTCTGGAGGGAGCTCCTATAATTCACCCCTCCACTTT
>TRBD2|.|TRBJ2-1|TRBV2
CASSVGGALSEQFF
TGTGCCAGCAGTGTCGGGGGGGCCCTTTCGGAGCAGTTCTTC
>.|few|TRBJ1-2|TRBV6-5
CASSYSGGNYGYTF
TGTGCCAGCAGTTACTCAGGGGGAAACTATGGCTACACCTTC
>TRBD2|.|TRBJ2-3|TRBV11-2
CASSGIAGGEDTQYF
TGTGCCAGCAGCGGAATAGCGGGGGGAGAAGATACGCAGTATTTT
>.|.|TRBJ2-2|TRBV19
CASIGTHNTGELFF
TGTGCCAGTATCGGGACACATAACACCGGGGAGCTGTTTTTT
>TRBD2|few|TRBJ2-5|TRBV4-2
CASSQEERGGETQYF
TGTGCCAGCAGCCAAGAGGAGCGGGGGGGAGAGACCCAGTACTTC
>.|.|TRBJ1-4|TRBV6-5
CASSYSNRAPGKLFF
TGTGCCAGCAGTTACTCGAACAGGGCCCCTGGAAAACTGTTTTTT
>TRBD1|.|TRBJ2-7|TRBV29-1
CSVRIGTDSYEQYF
TGCAGCGTTCGAATTGGGACAGACTCCTACGAGCAGTACTTC
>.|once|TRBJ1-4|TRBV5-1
CASSRRQAATNEKLFF
TGCGCCAGCAGCCGGAGGCAGGCTGCAACTAATGAAAAACTGTTTTTT
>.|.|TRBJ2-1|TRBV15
CATSREANEQFF
TGTGCCACCAGCAGAGAGGCCAATGAGCAGTTCTTC
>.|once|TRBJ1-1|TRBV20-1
CSALFSEAFF
TGCAGTGCCCTCTTTAGTGAAGCTTTCTTT
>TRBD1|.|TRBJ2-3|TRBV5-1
CASSPGTGADTQYF
TGCGCCAGCAGCCCGGGGACAGGGGCAGATACGCAGTATTTT
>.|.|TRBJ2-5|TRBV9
CASSGGDGTSTGTQYF
TGTGCCAGCAGCGGAGGCGACGGGACATCGACGGGGACCCAGTACTTC
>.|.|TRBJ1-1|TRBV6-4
CASKLLPTGNTEAFF
TGTGCCAGTAAATTACTCCCGACGGGGAACACTGAAGCTTTCTTT
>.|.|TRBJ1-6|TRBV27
CASSLRGSYNSPLHF
TGTGCCAGCAGTTTACGGGGGTCCTATAATTCACCCCTCCACTTT
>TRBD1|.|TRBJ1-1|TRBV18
CASSLQGETEAFF
TGTGCCAGCTCGCTGCAGGGGGAGACTGAAGCTTTCTTT
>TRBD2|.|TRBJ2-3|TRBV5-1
CASSLGGTSSADTQYF
TGCGCCAGCAGCTTGGGTGGGACTAGCTCCGCAGATACGCAGTATTTT